A single T cell receptor (beta chain) is shown here with its context. The entry originates in a study of Ad26.COV2.S vaccination and SARS-CoV-2 variants. Sequencing was performed with immunoSEQ multiplex PCR; in TCRdb, only in-frame clones are kept and a portion is missing. The table has roughly 450,000 clones, 75% to 95% seen once. In germline, CDR1 is LNHNV, CDR2 YYDKDF (reference sequence). CDR3 length equals 14 residues. V lost 4 bases to trimming and J lost 5 bases; unmatched junction nucleotides: 6. Treatment: around 19 received Ad26.COV2.S at low or high dose, single or two shots; about five received placebo; per-sample allocation not given. Following the first vaccine or placebo injection, samples were taken on day 63. Vaccination used an Ad26 vector expressing Wuhan-strain SARS-CoV-2 spike.

The sequences come from peripheral blood, collected in a trial of Ad26.COV2.S vaccine versus placebo. J is TRBJ1-2 and V is TRBV15; 8 nucleotides line up with TRBD1. The source of this sequence is a person between 18 and 59 years old who received the Ad26.COV2.S COVID-19 vaccine or a placebo. DNA for the CDR3: TGTGCCACCAGCAAACCGGGACAGGATTATGGCTACACCTTC. Translated: CATSKPGQDYGYTF.